The TCR beta chain described here comes from a study of cytomegalovirus exposure and HLA in healthy donors. Study-wide points: Some TCR beta chains (roughly 150 of them) were listed as cytomegalovirus-associated. Follow-up analysis found HLA locus-dependent TCR association rates, highest for DRB1 and lowest for HLA-C. In the analysis, some V segments, TRBV6-2 and TRBV6-3 included, were excluded as indistinguishable.

The study ran its PCR with 60 Vbeta and 13 Jbeta primers. Using immunoSEQ multiplex PCR, the repertoire was profiled, and TCRdb retains in-frame clones only, with some absent. The sample carries 130,000 or so clones, over 6.5% recorded once. In regard to this clone: Its antigen is undetermined.

V was trimmed by 0 bases and J by 6 bases, leaving 14 bases between them. Germline CDR1 and CDR2: MNHNY and SVGAGI (reference sequence). The CDR3 extends over 15 amino acids. Sequenced sample: PBMCs. This chain links TRBV6-6 with TRBJ1-2; a weak D match, TRBD1 (6 bases). The source is a woman aged 40-49 years in good health and CMV-seropositive. In DNA, the CDR3 is TGTGCCAGCAGTTACTCCTCTGGGGCAGGGGATGGCTACACCTTC. It encodes CASSYSSGAGDGYTF.